This TCR beta chain comes out of a study of blood T cells in healthy people across ages. Germline V gives CDR1 DFQATT, CDR2 SNEGSKA (reference sequence). The V gene end was trimmed by 3 bases and the J gene end by 5 bases; junction bases not matched to a gene: 12. The CDR3 consists of 15 residues. A sample-barcoded 5' primer and a J-beta primer mix were used in a second PCR of roughly 7 to 11 cycles. TCRdb analysed the 5' RACE reads with MiXCR anew, one entry per CDR3 protein. The sample shows under 700,000 distinct CDR3 sequences, 20% to 30% of them seen only once. These data also featured in a second study, about T cells of mothers and their children. From that second work: Over 8.5 million TCR beta CDR3 reads were obtained from each mother, and some 3.2 million from each child. Similar thymic selection effects on TCR recombination output appear in pairs, both related and unrelated. There was no detection of any persistent microchimeric T cell clones.

The specimen sequenced was blood. The sequence came from a boy aged 5 to 17 in good health. The J gene is TRBJ2-7, the V gene TRBV20-1; 8 nucleotides line up with TRBD2. CDR3 sequence reads: CSARATGTSINEQYF. In DNA form, the CDR3 reads TGCAGTGCTAGGGCAACCGGGACTAGTATCAACGAGCAGTACTTC.